The 8 T cell receptor beta chains below all came from one sample that was sequenced in a study of cytomegalovirus exposure and HLA in healthy donors. Primers: 60 Vbeta forward and 13 Jbeta reverse. The table came from immunoSEQ multiplex PCR; TCRdb's copy has only in-frame clones and leaves some out. The sample carries roughly 90,000 clones, 65% to 90% recorded once. The sample taken for sequencing was PBMCs. The receptor source for this set is a man aged 25-40 years in good health and CMV-seropositive.

This chain links TRBV30 with TRBJ2-7; 9 nucleotides line up with TRBD2. The CDR3 sequence is 15 residues long. V shed 3 bases and J 2 bases; nucleotides not matched to a gene: 8. Germline CDR1 is GTSNPN and CDR2 is SVGIG (reference sequence). CDR3 sequence (DNA): TGTGCCTGGAGGCCCACGAGCGGGAGGACCTACGAGCAGTACTTC. It yields the protein CAWRPTSGRTYEQYF.

The chain joins TRBV6-1 to TRBJ2-6; perhaps TRBD1 as D (6 bases). This CDR3 spans 15 amino acids. The ends were cut back, 4 bases at V and 2 bases at J, with 9 bases in the middle. Germline lookup yields CDR1 MNHNS and CDR2 SASEGT. The CDR3 DNA reads TGTGCCAGCAGTGTATCAGGGGCTGGGGCCAACGTCCTGACTTTC. Protein sequence: CASSVSGAGANVLTF.

The chain employs TRBV14 and TRBJ1-6, with unresolved D. V was clipped by 1 base and J by 10 bases, with 14 bases between them. The CDR3 covers 15 residues. In germline, CDR1 is SGHDN, CDR2 FVKESK. CDR3 DNA sequence: TGTGCCAGCAGCCAAGTGGCGGATAGGCGATCACCCCTCCACTTT. This codes for CASSQVADRRSPLHF.

The chain employs TRBV5-4 and TRBJ2-7; TRBD1 matches 7 bases. This CDR3 has 15 amino acids. Unmatched junction bases numbered 6, after V lost 3 bases and J lost 0 bases. The V gene's germline CDR1 is SGHNT and CDR2 YYREEE (reference sequence). CDR3 in amino acids: CASSYQGQSSYEQYF. The DNA for the CDR3 is TGTGCCAGCAGCTACCAGGGACAGAGCTCCTACGAGCAGTACTTC.

The chain couples TRBV5-6 to TRBJ2-5; the D gene is possibly TRBD1 (6 bases). V was shortened by 2 bases and J by 4 bases, with 9 bases between the two germline ends. The CDR3 extends over 13 amino acids. Germline CDR1 SGHDT, CDR2 YYEEEE. As DNA, the CDR3 is TGTGCCAGCAGCTTTGACAGGTCAGAGACCCAGTACTTC. Its protein product is CASSFDRSETQYF.

The chain links TRBV6-1 to TRBJ1-1; D possibly corresponds to TRBD1 (5 bases). CDR3 size: 12 residues. V gave up 6 bases and J gave up 11 bases, with 16 bases separating them. The germline V gene has CDR1 MNHNS and CDR2 SASEGT. The DNA of the CDR3 is TGTGCCAGCAGAAAGCAGGGCGCGTGGGCTTTCTTT. This translates into CASRKQGAWAFF.

This sequence joins TRBV28 and TRBJ1-2; D gene uncertain. The germline V and J ends were trimmed by 2 bases and 5 bases, with 24 bases remaining between them. Germline V CDR1 and CDR2: MDHEN, SYDVKM. The CDR3 contains 18 residues. Here the CDR3 reads CASSLTRRRSALSYGYTF. Written as DNA, the CDR3 is TGTGCCAGCAGTTTAACACGTCGGAGATCTGCTCTCTCTTATGGCTACACCTTC.

The chain is built from TRBV19 and TRBJ1-5; D call uncertain. V was trimmed by 4 bases and J by 0 bases, leaving 16 bases between them. Germline-derived CDR1 and CDR2 are LNHDA and SQIVND (reference sequence). CDR3 length: 17 amino acids. The chain's CDR3 is CASSKRAVEVSNQPQHF. In DNA, the CDR3 is TGTGCCAGTAGTAAGAGGGCAGTAGAAGTTAGCAATCAGCCCCAGCATTTT. The whole variable domain, remainder taken from reference TRBV19 and TRBJ1-5, is DGGITQSPKYLFRKEGQNVTLSCEQNLNHDAMYWYRQDPGQGLRLIYYSQIVNDFQKGDIAEGYSVSREKKESFPLTVTSAQKNPTAFYLCASSKRAVEVSNQPQHFGDGTRLSIL.